This TCR beta chain derives from a study of T cell responses to AZD1222 COVID-19 vaccine (dated by TCRdb to 2020 to 2023). Describing the broader study: AZD1222 recipients with second doses at about 4 weeks or about 12 weeks were pooled, because spike-specific TCR depth and breadth did not differ between schedules. Trial participants were enrolled by age into 18-55, 56-69 and 70-plus year subgroups, with approximately 150, 28 and 58 TCR-sequenced participants respectively. A total of over 230 trial participants underwent TCR sequencing, of whom about 210 had received two doses of AZD1222 and about 25 had received two doses of the MenACWY control vaccine.

The sample's time point label, decoded: baseline before first vaccination. Samples from vaccinated people were obtained from the UK trials COV001 and COV002, which included a single-blind randomized controlled phase 2/3 trial of AZD1222 (ChAdOx1 nCoV-19) in healthy adults. For TCRbeta chain sequencing, PBMC samples from trial participants were taken at day 0 and at day 28 after the second dose. This clone was seen only a few times. Its antigen is still unknown. Within one base of it there is no much larger clone, and no base qualities were kept. Findings and caveats that apply to the study as a whole: Because no samples from the day 14 peak response were available, repertoires could be characterized only after the peak T cell response. Reportedly, almost half of the unique spike-specific TCRs recognized epitopes lying outside the regions that are mutated in the B.1.351 and B.1.1.7 variants. After two AZD1222 doses, both the breadth and the depth of spike-specific TCRs were significantly higher than at day 0 and than in MenACWY recipients. Conclusions about previously exposed vaccinees are limited, since just 6 or 7 AZD1222 recipients were seropositive for SARS-CoV-2 at baseline. The 56-69-year group was small, and its depth increase did not reach significance, likely because of low power. Vaccine-associated CD4 TCRs spanned the whole spike protein, with dominant responses in regions 160-218 and 743-854. Most participants were white British and females outnumbered males, and the authors suggested that clonal diversity may have been underestimated.

The CDR3 regions of human TCRbeta chains were subjected to immunosequencing. Turning to the authors' computational methods: TCRs in the repertoires were compared against a reference library of SARS-CoV-2-specific TCRs that had been generated with the MIRA antigen-specificity platform. Breadth was defined as the fraction of unique TCRs that were SARS-CoV-2-associated, and depth was defined as the fraction of total T cells that were SARS-CoV-2-associated. Using the MIRA data, each spike-specific TCR was mapped to the spike region that the TCR reacts to and placed in a CD4 or CD8 class. Log10-transformed breadth and depth values were compared by one-way ANOVA with Sidak's multiple comparisons tests. The source is immuneACCESS, and TCRdb retained only in-frame sequences with V and J called. Part of the clones is not carried over; for the studies checked, unresolved V genes explain less than half of this, and the remainder is unexplained. V and J calls and clone size are as listed in that table; D and trimming were resolved from the DNA. For this sample the table gives about 120,000 clones, of which 90% to 95% were detected only once. 2.8% of the sample belongs to the ten largest clones.

The germline V gene specifies LGHNA as CDR1 and YNFKEQ as CDR2. The germline V end is reduced by 1 base and the J end by 4 bases; junction bases left unmatched: 4. The CDR3 goes from the cysteine to the phenylalanine over 15 residues. Solely the CDR3 DNA is kept, with 45 bases framed from the first base. The material was peripheral blood, obtained on day 0 of AZD1222 vaccination. The sequence is built from TRBV4-2 and TRBJ1-3; the junction holds 7 bases that match TRBD1. The sequence came from an adult in good health. Read as DNA, the sequence is TGTGCCAGCAGCCAAGTCCCGGGACAGGGAAACACCATATATTTT. This is translated as CASSQVPGQGNTIYF.